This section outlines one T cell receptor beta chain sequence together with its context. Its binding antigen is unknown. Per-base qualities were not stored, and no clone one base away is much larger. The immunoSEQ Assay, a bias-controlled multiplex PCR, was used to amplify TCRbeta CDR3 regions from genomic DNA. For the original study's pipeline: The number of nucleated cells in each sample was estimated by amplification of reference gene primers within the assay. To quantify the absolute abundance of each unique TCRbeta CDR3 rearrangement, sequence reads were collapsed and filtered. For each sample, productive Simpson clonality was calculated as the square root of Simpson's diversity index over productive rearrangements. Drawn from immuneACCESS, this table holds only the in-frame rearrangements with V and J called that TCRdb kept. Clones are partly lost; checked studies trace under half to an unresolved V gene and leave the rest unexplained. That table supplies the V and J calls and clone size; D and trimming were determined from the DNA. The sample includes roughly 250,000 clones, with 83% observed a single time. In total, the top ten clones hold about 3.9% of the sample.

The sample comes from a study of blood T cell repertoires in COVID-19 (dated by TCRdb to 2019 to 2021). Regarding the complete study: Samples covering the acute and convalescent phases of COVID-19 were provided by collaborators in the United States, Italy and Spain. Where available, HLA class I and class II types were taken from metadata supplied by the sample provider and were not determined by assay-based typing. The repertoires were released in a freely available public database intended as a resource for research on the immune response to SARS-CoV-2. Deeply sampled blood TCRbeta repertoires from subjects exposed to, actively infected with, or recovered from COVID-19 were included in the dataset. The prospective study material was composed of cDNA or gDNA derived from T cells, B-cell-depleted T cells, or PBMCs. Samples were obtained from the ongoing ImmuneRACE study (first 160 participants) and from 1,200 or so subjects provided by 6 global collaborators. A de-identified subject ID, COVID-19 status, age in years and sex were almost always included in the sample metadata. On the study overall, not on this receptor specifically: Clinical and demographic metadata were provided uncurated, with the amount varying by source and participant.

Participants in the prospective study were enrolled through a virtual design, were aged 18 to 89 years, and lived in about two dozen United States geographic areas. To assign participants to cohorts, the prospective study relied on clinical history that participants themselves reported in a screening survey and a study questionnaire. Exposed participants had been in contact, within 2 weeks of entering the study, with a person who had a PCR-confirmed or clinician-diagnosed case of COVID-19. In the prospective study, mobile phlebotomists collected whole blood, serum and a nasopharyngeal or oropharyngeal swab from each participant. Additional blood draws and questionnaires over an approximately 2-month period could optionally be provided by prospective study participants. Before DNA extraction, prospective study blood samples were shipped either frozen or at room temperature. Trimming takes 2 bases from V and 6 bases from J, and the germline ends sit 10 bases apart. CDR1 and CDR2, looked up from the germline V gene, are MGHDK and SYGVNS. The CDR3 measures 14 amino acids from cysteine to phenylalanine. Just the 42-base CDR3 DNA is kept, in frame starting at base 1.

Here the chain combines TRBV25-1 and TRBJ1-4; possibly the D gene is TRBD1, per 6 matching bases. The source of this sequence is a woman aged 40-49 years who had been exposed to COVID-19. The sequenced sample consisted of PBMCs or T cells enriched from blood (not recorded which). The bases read TGTGCCAGCAGTGAACATTACAGGGATGAAAAACTGTTTTTT. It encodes CASSEHYRDEKLFF.